This T cell receptor (beta chain) came from a study of shared clonotypes between healthy human individuals. Approximately 220 ng DNA, tens of thousands of T cell genomes, went into each sorted-subset replicate PCR. Clones were sequenced by immunoSEQ multiplex PCR, and TCRdb holds only the in-frame ones, with some missing. The sample yields a few million clones, about 92% seen once. As to this clone: Its antigen is not identified. This sample includes further DNA sequences coding for the same CDR3.

This CDR3 contains 13 residues. Trimming shortened V by 1 base and J by 3 bases, and 7 bases separated the two germline ends. The germline V gene has CDR1 MGHDK and CDR2 SYGVNS. Study-wide points: Sharing across several donors was seen in 4.5% to 6.5% of naive CD4 clonotypes. Estimated richness was generally greater in naive than memory subsets.

The sample comprised naive CD4+ T cells sorted from blood. The sample's subset: CD45RA+ positively selected. This receptor was identified in a man between 18 and 35 years old in good health. The V call is TRBV25-1, the J call TRBJ2-7; maybe TRBD2 (5 bases). The CDR3 is CASSESGLYEQYF. The CDR3 DNA follows: TGTGCCAGCAGTGAATCTGGACTCTACGAGCAGTACTTC.